The rows below give T cell receptor beta chains drawn from one sample of a study of shared clonotypes between healthy human individuals. TCRdb's copy holds only in-frame clones and misses some; the assay was immunoSEQ multiplex PCR. The table shows approximately 2.4 million clones, with approximately 95% occurring only once. Sequencing input: naive CD4+ T cells sorted from blood. The receptors originated from a man aged 18 to 30 in good health. Both conserved end residues are part of each CDR3. The D gene is left open where the match is weak. Clone size appears in some rows only: once, few, many, or a class for an expanded clone.

>TRBJ2-5|TRBV7-3|-|TRBD2
TGTGCCAGCAGCTTACTAGCGGAAGAGACCCAGTACTTC
CASSLLAEETQYF
>TRBJ2-3|TRBV27|-|-
TGTGCCAGCAGTTGGGGGGTAGGGAGCACAGATACGCAGTATTTT
CASSWGVGSTDTQYF
>TRBJ2-1|TRBV27|-|-
TGTGCCAGCAGTTTATCGGCGGTTTCTGATGAGCAGTTCTTC
CASSLSAVSDEQFF
>TRBJ2-1|TRBV7-9|-|-
TGTGCCAGCAGCTTTAAGTGGGAGGGGGGTGAGCAGTTCTTC
CASSFKWEGGEQFF
>TRBJ1-1|TRBV28|-|-
TGTGCCAGCAGTTTTCTGGGCGGGGGCACTGAAGCTTTCTTT
CASSFLGGGTEAFF
>TRBJ1-3|TRBV7-2|-|-
TGTGCCAGCAGCTTAGGACCTATCTCGGGGACCGGAAACACCATATATTTT
CASSLGPISGTGNTIYF
>TRBJ1-6|TRBV19|-|TRBD1
TGTGCCAGTAGTACAAAACTTGGACAGGGCCACTCCTATAATTCACCCCTCCACTTT
CASSTKLGQGHSYNSPLHF
>TRBJ1-4|TRBV7-9|-|-
TGTGCCAGCAGCTTAAGACTGGGGAATGAAAAACTGTTTTTT
CASSLRLGNEKLFF
>TRBJ2-1|TRBV7-9|-|TRBD2
TGTGCCAGCAGCTTAGCGGCGGGGGGGTTTAATGAGCAGTTCTTC
CASSLAAGGFNEQFF
>TRBJ2-5|TRBV5-5|-|-
TGTGCCAGCAGCTTGGAAAACAGCCAAGAGACCCAGTACTTC
CASSLENSQETQYF
>TRBJ2-3|TRBV9|-|-
TGTGCCAGCAGCGTAGGCGGTCGGGACACGCTTTTCACAGATACGCAGTATTTT
CASSVGGRDTLFTDTQYF
>TRBJ2-7|TRBV5-1|-|-
TGCGCCAGCAGCTTGGGCCAGGGGGGATACGAGCAGTACTTC
CASSLGQGGYEQYF
>TRBJ2-2|TRBV10-1|-|TRBD2
TGCGCCACCCGAGCGGGAGAGGGAACCGGGGAGCTGTTTTTT
CATRAGEGTGELFF
>TRBJ1-2|TRBV4-3|-|-
TGCGCCAGCAGCCAAGACCGGGTCGGCTACACCTTC
CASSQDRVGYTF
>TRBJ1-4|TRBV6-1|-|-
TGTGCCAGCAGTCGGGGGGGGGCGGCTAATGAAAAACTGTTTTTT
CASSRGGAANEKLFF
>TRBJ2-5|TRBV7-8|-|TRBD2
TGTGCCAGCAGCTTAGACACGAGACTAGCGGGAGAGGGGTGGGAGACCCAGTACTTC
CASSLDTRLAGEGWETQYF
>TRBJ1-2|TRBV20-1|-|-
TGCAGTGCTCTCGAAAGGTGGGGCTACACCTTC
CSALERWGYTF
>TRBJ2-2|TRBV2|-|-
TGTGCCAGCAGTGTCCTTAGCGAGGCCGGGGAGCTGTTTTTT
CASSVLSEAGELFF
>TRBJ1-1|TRBV6-5|-|-
TGTGCCAGCAGTTCGGTATGGGGGCAGGCGAACACTGAAGCTTTCTTT
CASSSVWGQANTEAFF
>TRBJ2-5|TRBV28|-|-
TGTGCCAGCAGTCGGACTACCTACCAAGAGACCCAGTACTTC
CASSRTTYQETQYF
>TRBJ1-1|TRBV28|-|-
TGTGCCAGCAGTCCGTTGACATATCCGAACACTGAAGCTTTCTTT
CASSPLTYPNTEAFF
>TRBJ2-3|TRBV10-3|-|TRBD2
TGTGCCATCACCTCAGCGGGGGTCACAGATACGCAGTATTTT
CAITSAGVTDTQYF
>TRBJ1-3|TRBV11-2|-|-
TGTGCCAGCCGCTCATTGAGGGACGGTGGAAACACCATATATTTT
CASRSLRDGGNTIYF
>TRBJ1-6|TRBV10-3|-|-
TGTGCCATCAGTGAGTCATCCGGGGGGAATTCACCCCTCCACTTT
CAISESSGGNSPLHF
>TRBJ1-5|TRBV5-1|-|TRBD1
TGCGCCAGCAGCTTGGGGGGGACAGGAGGTAATCAGCCCCAGCATTTT
CASSLGGTGGNQPQHF
>TRBJ2-7|TRBV6-1|-|TRBD1
TGTGCCAGCAGTGAAGGGGACAGGGGGCTCTACGAGCAGTACTTC
CASSEGDRGLYEQYF
>TRBJ1-5|TRBV10-3|-|-
TGTGCCATCAGTGAGTCGAAGGGACCCCAGCATTTT
CAISESKGPQHF
>TRBJ1-6|TRBV19|-|-
TGTGCCAGTAGTATTGGAGACGTGGGAAATTCACCCCTCCACTTT
CASSIGDVGNSPLHF
>TRBJ2-3|TRBV7-2|-|-
TGTGCCAGCAGCTTAGATGGGGGGAGCGTTGCAGATACGCAGTATTTT
CASSLDGGSVADTQYF
>TRBJ1-5|TRBV13|-|-
TGTGCCAGCAGCTTAGGGCAGAATCAGCCCCAGCATTTT
CASSLGQNQPQHF
>TRBJ1-1|TRBV6-5|-|-
TGTGCCAGCACCCAGGGGACTGAAGCTTTCTTT
CASTQGTEAFF
>TRBJ2-5|TRBV4-2|-|TRBD2
TGTGCCAGCAGCCAAGATCTGGTGGCTAGCGGGACCTCCCGGGAGACCCAGTACTTC
CASSQDLVASGTSRETQYF
>TRBJ2-6|TRBV10-3|-|TRBD1
TGTGCCATCAGCACTTCGGACAGGGCGGTCAACGTCCTGACTTTC
CAISTSDRAVNVLTF
>TRBJ1-1|TRBV29-1|-|-
TGCAGCGTTGTTGGGGGCCCCACTGAAGCTTTCTTT
CSVVGGPTEAFF
>TRBJ2-7|TRBV5-1|-|TRBD2
TGCGCCAGCAGCCCGGGAGGGGGGAGCTCCTACGAGCAGTACTTC
CASSPGGGSSYEQYF
>TRBJ2-7|TRBV23-1|-|TRBD2
TGCGCCAGCAGTCCGGGAGGGAGGGCCTCCTACGAGCAGTACTTC
CASSPGGRASYEQYF
>TRBJ2-3|TRBV5-8|once|-
TGTGCCAGCCAGACAGGAAATACGCAGTATTTT
CASQTGNTQYF
>TRBJ2-6|TRBV2|-|-
TGTGCCAGCAGTGATCGGTCGTTGGGGGCCAACGTCCTGACTTTC
CASSDRSLGANVLTF